The 8 T cell receptor beta chains presented below share a single source sample, sequenced in a study of blood T cell repertoires in COVID-19. The method was immunoSEQ multiplex PCR; TCRdb's version includes in-frame clones alone and lacks a portion of them. The table records 80,000 or so clones, around 80% of them present only once. Sequencing was carried out using peripheral blood. The source is a woman between 55 and 75 years old with acute or convalescent COVID-19.

V is TRBV29-1 and J is TRBJ1-3; D not resolved. CDR1 SQVTM and CDR2 ANQGSEA come from the germline V gene. V lost 4 bases and J lost 4, with 5 bases in between. The CDR3 spans 11 residues. The CDR3 DNA sequence: TGCAGCGTTGTGGAGGGAAACACCATATATTTT. This gives the protein CSVVEGNTIYF.

By share of the sample, this clone is medium-sized. The chain carries TRBV6-1 and TRBJ2-7; 8 bases match TRBD1. Looked up from germline, CDR1 is MNHNS and CDR2 is SASEGT. The length of the CDR3 is 17 residues. Germline trimming cut 4 bases from V and 3 bases from J; bases unmatched to any gene: 14. CDR3 bases: TGTGCCAGCAGTGCCGGGACAGGCTTTGTTGCAAGCTACGAGCAGTACGTC. Encoded protein: CASSAGTGFVASYEQYV.

This clone has more than one count but fewer than ten. The chain links TRBV5-1 to TRBJ1-4; 9 bases agree with TRBD1. The CDR3 is made up of 15 amino acids. From germline, CDR1 is SGHRS and CDR2 YFSETQ. J lost 6 bases, V lost 5 bases, and 8 bases had no gene match. The CDR3 loop is CASRSTGGGYEKLFF. CDR3 bases: TGCGCCAGCAGATCGACAGGGGGTGGCTATGAAAAACTGTTTTTT.

V is TRBV10-1 and J is TRBJ2-2; 10 bases align to TRBD2. Looked up from germline, CDR1 is WNHNN and CDR2 is SYGVQD (reference sequence). The length of the CDR3 is 18 residues. The junction had 13 bases not matched to a gene; V was cut back by 5 bases and J by 4 bases. The CDR3, as DNA: TGCGCCAGCAGTAAATATCTAGCGGGGGCTGAAGCCACCGGGGAGCTGTTTTTT. Translation: CASSKYLAGAEATGELFF.

The V gene is TRBV7-8, the J gene TRBJ2-7, with D unresolved. CDR1 and CDR2 (germline): SGHVS, FQNEAQ. CDR3 length equals 14 residues. V gave up 0 bases and J gave up 3 bases, with 9 bases separating them. The CDR3 sequence is CASSLAQHLYEQYV. In nucleotides, the CDR3 is TGTGCCAGCAGCTTAGCTCAACATCTCTACGAGCAGTACGTC.

This chain joins TRBV19 and TRBJ1-2; 7 bases are a match to TRBD1. This CDR3 is 14 amino acids long. Germline CDR1 and CDR2: LNHDA and SQIVND (reference sequence). With V trimmed by 6 bases and J by 4 bases, 8 bases remained unmatched. CDR3 amino acids: CASRETRGSYGYTF. In DNA, the CDR3 is TGTGCCAGTAGAGAGACCAGGGGGTCCTATGGCTACACCTTC.

The gene calls are TRBV11-2 and TRBJ1-2; D gene unclear. V lost 1 base and J lost 4, with 13 bases in between. The CDR3 is 15 residues long. Germline assignment: CDR1 SGHAT and CDR2 FQNNGV. Here the CDR3 DNA reads TGTGCCAGCAGCTTAGGTTTGGGAGGGATCTATGGCTACACCTTC. It codes for CASSLGLGGIYGYTF.

V and J are TRBV4-2 and TRBJ1-2; D ambiguous. Trimming cost V 0 bases and J 3 bases, with 14 bases left between them. The CDR3 runs 16 residues. Germline V lookup: CDR1 LGHNA, CDR2 YNFKEQ. The CDR3 sequence is CASSQDGEFRDYGYTF. The DNA of the CDR3 is TGTGCCAGCAGCCAAGACGGGGAGTTTAGGGACTATGGCTACACCTTC.